What follows describes a single TCR beta chain. This clonotype has at least ten counts. This receptor's antigen is unknown. No base-level quality is on record; no much larger clone is a single base apart. This entry comes from a study of T cells in Graves' hyperthyroidism and ophthalmopathy (dated by TCRdb to between 2018 and 2021). Concerning the study at large: Peripheral blood was collected at initial diagnosis, before any treatment. A discovery cohort of about 95 patients, 43 with Graves' ophthalmopathy and about 58 with stable Graves' hyperthyroidism, was used to find distinguishing TCR V-J signatures. Prospective prediction of ophthalmopathy was tested in an independent validation cohort of 18 hyperthyroidism patients and 17 patients who later progressed to ophthalmopathy. The 90 or so discovery patients were randomly split 7:3 into training and test sets. The study also compared thyroid tissue and blood T-cell repertoires from five or six Graves' hyperthyroidism patients. After blood sampling, hyperthyroidism patients were treated with methimazole at a starting dose of 30 mg daily, and ophthalmopathy patients were treated with high-dose intravenous methylprednisolone. According to the paper, TCR Vbeta CDR3 sequencing was carried out on more than 120 peripheral blood samples, which came from 40 to 45 ophthalmopathy, approximately 78 hyperthyroidism and 17 progressor patients.

Cut back by 5 bases and 2 bases, the V and J ends lie 20 bases apart. The CDR3 sequence holds 17 residues, the cysteine and phenylalanine included. Left in the record is the CDR3 DNA by itself, 51 bases read in frame from the first base. Amplification of TCR beta CDR3 regions was carried out from RNA transcripts. The first round of RT-PCR for the TCR CDR3 was performed with the HTBI primer set and the Qiagen OneStep RT-PCR kit. Libraries were constructed in a second round of multiplex PCR, after which size selection and purification were carried out. Paired-end sequencing of the libraries was performed with 100 bp reads on an Illumina HiSeq2000. Regarding the original processing steps: SOAPnuke was used to process the raw data, removing reads that contained adapters or uncalled bases, had a mean Phred below 15, or lacked an exact match to the constant primer or identifier. High-quality paired reads were merged using COPE v1.2.5, and each unique nucleotide sequence was defined as a clonotype. MiTCR v1.1 was used to align the clonotypes against IMGT TRBV, TRBD and TRBJ reference segments. Analysis was restricted to V-J combinations with a frequency above 0.0001, which covered approximately 99% of repertoires. A TCS score was defined as the ratio of F50 (clonal expansion) to E x V (chaos), with BLOSUM62-based TCRdist applied between CDR3 peptides within each V-J. Welch's t-statistics and random forest reduced some 510 V-J features to some 14, which were used in a naive Bayes classifier (R e1071). TCRdb reprocessing: public reads trimmed at Q25 with fastp, clones called with MiXCR, in-frame beta chains kept. Every distinct CDR3 protein forms one entry, paired with its most common genes and DNA. TCRdb, not the original authors, processed these V and J calls. This sample comprises nearly 600,000 distinct CDR3 sequences, 11% to 15% of them detected only once. The ten largest clones add up to less than 9% of the sample.

Ophthalmopathy patients had moderately to severely active disease, with a Clinical Activity Score of 3 or more, a NOSPECS grade of 4 or more, and a disease duration of less than 3 months. Patients with uncontrolled infections, other autoimmune diseases, pregnancy or lactation were excluded. Diagnoses were based on clinical symptoms, serum thyroxine and TRAb, thyroid ultrasound and orbital computed tomography. PBMCs were isolated from roughly 10 ml of fresh peripheral blood by Ficoll-Paque density gradient centrifugation. Total RNA was extracted with Trizol reagent, and quality was checked on an Agilent 2100 Bioanalyzer. General findings and caveats noted by the study authors: A 13 V-J signature model separated ophthalmopathy from stable hyperthyroidism, with roughly 88% sensitivity and roughly 81% specificity in cross-validation and 80%/75% in testing. Sample size was not statistically predetermined, and blinding of investigators to group allocation was not performed. Most expanded thyroid clonotypes (frequency above 0.001) were also detected in blood, a finding suggesting that blood repertoires may reflect thyroid immune responses. In validation, the model predicted progression to ophthalmopathy with approximately 71% sensitivity and roughly 75% specificity, a median of 6.5 months before onset.

This clonotype originated in a woman younger than 35 with Graves' ophthalmopathy. The sequenced material came from blood. Rearrangement joined TRBV12-3 or TRBV12-4 to TRBJ2-3; the D gene is perhaps TRBD1, on 6 matching bases. The CDR3 protein: CASSLSDSGHLTDTQYF. At the DNA level, the sequence is TGTGCCAGCAGTCTCAGCGATTCGGGACACCTCACAGATACGCAGTATTTT.